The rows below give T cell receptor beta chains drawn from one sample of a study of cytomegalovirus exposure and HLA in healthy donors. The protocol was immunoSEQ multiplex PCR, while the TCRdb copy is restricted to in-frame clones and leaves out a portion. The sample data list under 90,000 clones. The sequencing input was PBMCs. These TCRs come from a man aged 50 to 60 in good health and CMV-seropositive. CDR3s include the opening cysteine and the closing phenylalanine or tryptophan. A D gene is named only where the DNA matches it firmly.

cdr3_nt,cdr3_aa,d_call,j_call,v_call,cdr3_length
TGTGCCAGCAGCCGGGACAGTAACTATGGCTACACCTTC,CASSRDSNYGYTF,TRBD1,TRBJ1-2,TRBV6-5,13
TGTGCCGTGCCCCGGGGGACTGAAGCTTTCTTT,CAVPRGTEAFF,NA,TRBJ1-1,TRBV2,11
TGTGCCAGCAGTTTAGACTATTCCACAGATACGCAGTATTTT,CASSLDYSTDTQYF,NA,TRBJ2-3,TRBV27,14
TGTGCCTGGAGTAGAGGGAGTTTCTCCTACGAGCAGTACTTC,CAWSRGSFSYEQYF,NA,TRBJ2-7,TRBV30,14
TGTGCCAGCAGTTACCGGCAGGGGGGTGATGAGCAGTTCTTC,CASSYRQGGDEQFF,NA,TRBJ2-1,TRBV6-6,14
TGCGCCAGCAGCCAAGATACCGTCAGCTACAGGGGAAGGACTGAAGCTTTCTTT,CASSQDTVSYRGRTEAFF,TRBD1,TRBJ1-1,TRBV4-3,18
TGCGCCAGCACCGGGACTAGCGGGGTGAACAATGAGCAGTTCTTC,CASTGTSGVNNEQFF,TRBD2,TRBJ2-1,TRBV5-1,15
TGTGCCAGCTCACCACGACAGGGTTCCTACAATGAGCAGTTCTTC,CASSPRQGSYNEQFF,TRBD1,TRBJ2-1,TRBV18,15
TGCAGCGTCGCGGTAGAGAATGAGCAGTTCTTC,CSVAVENEQFF,NA,TRBJ2-1,TRBV29-1,11
TGCGCCAGCAGCTTGGCGGGGGGCTGGGACTATGGCTACACCTTC,CASSLAGGWDYGYTF,NA,TRBJ1-2,TRBV5-1,15
TGCGCCAGCAGCACTCAGGGTTTGGACGAGCAGTACTTC,CASSTQGLDEQYF,NA,TRBJ2-7,TRBV5-1,13